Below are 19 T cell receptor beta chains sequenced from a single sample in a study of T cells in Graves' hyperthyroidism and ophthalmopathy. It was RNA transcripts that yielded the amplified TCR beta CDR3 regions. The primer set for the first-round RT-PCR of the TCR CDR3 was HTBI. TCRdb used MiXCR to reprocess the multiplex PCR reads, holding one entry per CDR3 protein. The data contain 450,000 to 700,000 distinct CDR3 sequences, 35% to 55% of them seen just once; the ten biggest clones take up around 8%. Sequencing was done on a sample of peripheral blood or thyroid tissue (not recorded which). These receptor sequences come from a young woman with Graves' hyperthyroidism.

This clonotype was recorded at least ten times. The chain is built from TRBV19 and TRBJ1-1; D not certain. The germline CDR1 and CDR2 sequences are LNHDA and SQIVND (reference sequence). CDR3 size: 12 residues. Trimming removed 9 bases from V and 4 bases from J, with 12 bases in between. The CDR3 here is CASANWGTEAFF. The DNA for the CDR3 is TGTGCCAGCGCGAACTGGGGCACTGAAGCTTTCTTT.

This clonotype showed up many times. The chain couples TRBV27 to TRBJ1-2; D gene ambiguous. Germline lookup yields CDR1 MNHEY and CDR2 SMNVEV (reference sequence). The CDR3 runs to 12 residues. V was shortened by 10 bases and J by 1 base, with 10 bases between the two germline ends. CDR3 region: CATQDINYGYTF. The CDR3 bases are TGTGCCACCCAAGACATTAACTATGGCTACACCTTC.

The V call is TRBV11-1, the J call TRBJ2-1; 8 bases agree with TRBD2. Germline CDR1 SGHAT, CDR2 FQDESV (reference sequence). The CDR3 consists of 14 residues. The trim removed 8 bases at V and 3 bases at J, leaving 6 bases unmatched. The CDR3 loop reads CASGGGQGYNEQFF. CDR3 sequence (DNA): TGTGCCAGCGGCGGGGGGCAAGGCTACAATGAGCAGTTCTTC.

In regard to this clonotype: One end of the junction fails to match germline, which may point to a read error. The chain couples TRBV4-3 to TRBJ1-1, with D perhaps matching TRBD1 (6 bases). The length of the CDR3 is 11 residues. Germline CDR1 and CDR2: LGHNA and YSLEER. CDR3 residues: CASSLYREVFF. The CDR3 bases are TGCGCCAGCAGCCTCTACAGGGAAGTTTTCTTT.

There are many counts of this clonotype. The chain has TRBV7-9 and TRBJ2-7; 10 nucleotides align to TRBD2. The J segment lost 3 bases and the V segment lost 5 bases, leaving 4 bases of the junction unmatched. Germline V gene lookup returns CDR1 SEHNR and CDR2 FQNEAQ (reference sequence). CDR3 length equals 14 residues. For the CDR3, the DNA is TGTGCCAGCAGCCCCGGGACTAGCGACTACGAGCAGTACTTC. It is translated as CASSPGTSDYEQYF.

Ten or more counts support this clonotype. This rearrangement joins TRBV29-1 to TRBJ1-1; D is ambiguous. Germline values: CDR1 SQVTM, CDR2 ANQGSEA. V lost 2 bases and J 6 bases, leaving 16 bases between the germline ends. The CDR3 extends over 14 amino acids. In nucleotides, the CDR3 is TGCAGCGTTGAAAAAGACTTAGGGAGGCCTGAAGCTTTCTTT. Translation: CSVEKDLGRPEAFF.

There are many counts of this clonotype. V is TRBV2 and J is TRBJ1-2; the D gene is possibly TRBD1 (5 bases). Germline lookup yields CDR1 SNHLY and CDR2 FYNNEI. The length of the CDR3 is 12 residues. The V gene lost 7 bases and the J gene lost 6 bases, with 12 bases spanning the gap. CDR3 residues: CASNYRGDGYTF. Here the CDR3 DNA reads TGTGCCAGCAACTACCGAGGGGATGGCTACACCTTC.

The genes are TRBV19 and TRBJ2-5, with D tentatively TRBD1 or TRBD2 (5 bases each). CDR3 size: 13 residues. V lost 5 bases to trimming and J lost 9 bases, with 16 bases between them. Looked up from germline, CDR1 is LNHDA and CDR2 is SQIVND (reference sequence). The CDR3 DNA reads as TGTGCCAGTAGTTGGGGACGGGATCAGCCCCAGTACTTC. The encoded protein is CASSWGRDQPQYF.

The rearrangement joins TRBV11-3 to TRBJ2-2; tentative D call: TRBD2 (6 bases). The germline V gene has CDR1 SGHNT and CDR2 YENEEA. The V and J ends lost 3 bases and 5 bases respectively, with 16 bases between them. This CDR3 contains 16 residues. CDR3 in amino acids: CASSLEGPLRTGELFF. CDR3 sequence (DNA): TGTGCCAGCAGCTTGGAGGGACCCCTTAGGACCGGGGAGCTGTTTTTT.

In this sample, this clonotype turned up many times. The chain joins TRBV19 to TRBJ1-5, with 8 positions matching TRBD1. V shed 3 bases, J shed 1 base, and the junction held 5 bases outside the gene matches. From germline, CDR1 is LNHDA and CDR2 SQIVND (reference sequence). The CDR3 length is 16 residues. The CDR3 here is CASSMGQVVSNQPQHF. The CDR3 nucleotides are TGTGCCAGTAGTATGGGACAGGTGGTAAGCAATCAGCCCCAGCATTTT. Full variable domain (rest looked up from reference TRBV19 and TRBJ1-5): DGGITQSPKYLFRKEGQNVTLSCEQNLNHDAMYWYRQDPGQGLRLIYYSQIVNDFQKGDIAEGYSVSREKKESFPLTVTSAQKNPTAFYLCASSMGQVVSNQPQHFGDGTRLSIL.

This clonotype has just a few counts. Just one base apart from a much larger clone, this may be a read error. CDR3 nucleotides: TGTGCCAGTAGTACGGCCCCGGGCTTCGGTCAGCCCCAGCATTTT. Its protein is CASSTAPGFGQPQHF. The chain couples TRBV19 to TRBJ1-5; D remains ambiguous. With 4 bases removed from V and 6 bases from J, the gap between germline ends came to 16 bases. From germline, CDR1 is LNHDA and CDR2 SQIVND (reference sequence). The CDR3 has 15 amino acids.

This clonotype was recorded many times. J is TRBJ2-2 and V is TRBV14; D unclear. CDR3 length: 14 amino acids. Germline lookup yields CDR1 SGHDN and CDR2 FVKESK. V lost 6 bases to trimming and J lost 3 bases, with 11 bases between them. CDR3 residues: CASRPSTYTGELFF. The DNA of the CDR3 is TGTGCCAGCAGACCAAGTACCTACACCGGGGAGCTGTTTTTT.

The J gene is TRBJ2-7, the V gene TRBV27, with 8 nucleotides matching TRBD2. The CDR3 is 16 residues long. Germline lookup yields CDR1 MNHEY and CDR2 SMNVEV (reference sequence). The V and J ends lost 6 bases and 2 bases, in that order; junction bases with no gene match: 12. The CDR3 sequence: CASRYQGAGVTYEQYF. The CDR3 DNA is TGTGCCAGCAGGTACCAGGGAGCGGGGGTTACCTACGAGCAGTACTTC.

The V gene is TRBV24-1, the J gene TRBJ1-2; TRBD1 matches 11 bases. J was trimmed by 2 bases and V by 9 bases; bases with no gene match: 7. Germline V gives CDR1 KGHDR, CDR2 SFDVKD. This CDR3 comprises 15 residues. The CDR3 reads CATPPRTGGNYGYTF. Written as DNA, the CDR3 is TGTGCCACCCCTCCTAGGACAGGGGGCAACTATGGCTACACCTTC.

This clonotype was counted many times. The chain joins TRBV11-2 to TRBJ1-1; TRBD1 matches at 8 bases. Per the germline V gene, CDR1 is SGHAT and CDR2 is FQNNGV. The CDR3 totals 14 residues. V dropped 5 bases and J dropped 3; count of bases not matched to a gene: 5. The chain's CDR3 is CASSPRTGHTEAFF. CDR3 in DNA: TGTGCCAGCAGCCCGAGGACAGGGCACACTGAAGCTTTCTTT.

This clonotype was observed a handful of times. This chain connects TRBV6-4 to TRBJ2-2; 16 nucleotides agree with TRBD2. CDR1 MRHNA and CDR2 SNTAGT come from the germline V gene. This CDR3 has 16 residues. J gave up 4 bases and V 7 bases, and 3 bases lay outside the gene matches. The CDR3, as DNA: TGTGCCAGCAAGGGACTAGCGGGAGGGGTCACCGGGGAGCTGTTTTTT. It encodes CASKGLAGGVTGELFF.

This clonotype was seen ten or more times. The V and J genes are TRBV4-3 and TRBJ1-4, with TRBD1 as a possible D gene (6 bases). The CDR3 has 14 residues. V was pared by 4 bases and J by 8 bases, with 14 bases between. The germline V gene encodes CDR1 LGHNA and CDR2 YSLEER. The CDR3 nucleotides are TGCGCCAGCAGCCCGGACAGACTAGGAGAAAAACTGTTTTTT. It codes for CASSPDRLGEKLFF.

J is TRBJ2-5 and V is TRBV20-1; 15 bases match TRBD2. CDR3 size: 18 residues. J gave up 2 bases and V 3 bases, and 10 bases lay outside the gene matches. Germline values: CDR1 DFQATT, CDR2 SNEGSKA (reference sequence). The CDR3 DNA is TGCAGTGCTAGTGGCCGGGGACTAGCGGGAGGCACACAAGAGACCCAGTACTTC. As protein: CSASGRGLAGGTQETQYF.

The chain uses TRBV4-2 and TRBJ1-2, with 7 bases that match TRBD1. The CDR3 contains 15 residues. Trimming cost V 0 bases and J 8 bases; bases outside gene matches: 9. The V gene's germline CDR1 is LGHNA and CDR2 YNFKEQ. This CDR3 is CASSQDPTGIEGYTF. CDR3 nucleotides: TGTGCCAGCAGCCAAGACCCGACAGGGATAGAGGGCTACACCTTC.